These 20 T cell receptor beta chains share one sample of origin, sequenced in a study of T cells in Graves' hyperthyroidism and ophthalmopathy. Amplification targeted TCR beta CDR3 regions from RNA transcripts. Using the HTBI primer set, a first-round RT-PCR was run on the TCR CDR3. TCRdb independently ran MiXCR on the multiplex PCR reads; one entry per CDR3 protein. The sample includes approximately 630,000 distinct CDR3 sequences, roughly 15% of them seen just once. The specimen sequenced was blood. These receptors were taken from a young woman with Graves' hyperthyroidism.

This clonotype was recorded many times. The chain combines TRBV2 with TRBJ2-5, with TRBD1 matching 7 bases. This CDR3 has 13 residues. Trimming cost V 6 bases and J 2 bases; bases outside gene matches: 3. The germline V gene has CDR1 SNHLY and CDR2 FYNNEI. The DNA of the CDR3 is TGTGCCAGCAGGACAGGGTGGCAAGAGACCCAGTACTTC. Translation: CASRTGWQETQYF. Based on the CDR3 plus reference TRBV2 and TRBJ2-5, the full variable domain is EPEVTQTPSHQVTQMGQEVILRCVPISNHLYFYWYRQILGQKVEFLVSFYNNEISEKSEIFDDQFSVERPDGSNFTLKIRSTKLEDSAMYFCASRTGWQETQYFGPGTRLLVL.

The V and J genes are TRBV5-1 and TRBJ2-4; 9 bases align to TRBD2. Germline lookup yields CDR1 SGHRS and CDR2 YFSETQ. The CDR3 sequence is 17 residues long. V gave up 7 bases and J gave up 9 bases; unmatched junction bases: 20. CDR3 sequence reads: CASAIAPPGLASGIQYF. The CDR3 DNA is TGCGCCAGCGCCATTGCTCCCCCGGGACTAGCATCGGGCATTCAGTACTTC.

J is TRBJ2-3 and V is TRBV7-9, with 8 bases matching TRBD2. Losses at the gene ends were 5 bases for V and 0 bases for J; bases not matched to a gene: 4. The CDR3 is made up of 15 amino acids. Germline V gene data show CDR1 as SEHNR and CDR2 as FQNEAQ (reference sequence). CDR3 DNA sequence: TGTGCCAGCAGCAAGTCTAGCGGGAGCACAGATACGCAGTATTTT. It encodes CASSKSSGSTDTQYF.

In regard to this clonotype: One junction end does not reproduce the germline sequence, and a read error may be involved. The rearrangement joins TRBV20-1 to TRBJ2-7, with D uncertain. Germline assignment: CDR1 DFQATT and CDR2 SNEGSKA (reference sequence). This CDR3 is built from 14 residues. Here the CDR3 DNA reads TGCAGTGCTAGAGGTTTGGGTCGTTCCTACGAGCACTACTTC. Protein product: CSARGLGRSYEHYF.

This clonotype has a count of ten or more. The chain recombines TRBV28 with TRBJ2-7, with D perhaps TRBD1 or TRBD2 (5 bases each). The CDR3 is made up of 12 amino acids. Germline lookup yields CDR1 MDHEN and CDR2 SYDVKM. V lost 8 bases, J lost 4 bases, and 12 bases lay in between. CDR3 bases: TGTGCCAGCCAACCGGGACCATACGAGCAGTACTTC. It translates to CASQPGPYEQYF.

This chain uses TRBV11-2 with TRBJ2-7, with D perhaps TRBD2 (5 bases). Trimming stripped 2 bases from V and 5 bases from J, with 10 bases between. Germline CDR1 reads SGHAT; CDR2 reads FQNNGV. CDR3 length: 13 amino acids. The CDR3: CASSLMASHEQYF. CDR3 coding DNA: TGTGCCAGCAGCTTAATGGCTAGCCACGAGCAGTACTTC.

This clonotype was observed many times. The chain uses TRBV27 and TRBJ2-2, with TRBD2 matching 9 bases. With 6 bases clipped from V and 6 bases from J, the junction kept 11 bases outside the gene matches. Germline loops: CDR1 MNHEY, CDR2 SMNVEV (reference sequence). The CDR3 spans 16 residues. The CDR3 loop reads CASRFLAGVPAGELFF. CDR3 DNA: TGTGCCAGCAGATTTTTAGCGGGAGTGCCCGCCGGGGAGCTGTTTTTT.

Many counts were recorded for this clonotype. The chain uses TRBV12-3 or TRBV12-4 and TRBJ2-5; no definite D call. Trimming pared 7 bases from V and 5 bases from J, leaving 8 bases between. The CDR3 loop spans 11 amino acids. This chain's CDR3 is CASTESETQYF. DNA for the CDR3: TGTGCCAGCACCGAAAGTGAGACCCAGTACTTC.

V is TRBV6-1 and J is TRBJ2-7, with D uncertain. The V and J ends lost 0 bases and 5 bases respectively, with 5 bases between them. This CDR3 spans 12 amino acids. Germline V lookup: CDR1 MNHNS, CDR2 SASEGT. CDR3 residues: CASSEARNEQYF. CDR3 coding DNA: TGTGCCAGCAGTGAAGCTCGAAACGAGCAGTACTTC.

This clonotype occurred many times. The gene calls are TRBV27 and TRBJ2-1; the D gene is possibly TRBD2 (5 bases). There are 16 residues in the CDR3. From germline, CDR1 is MNHEY and CDR2 SMNVEV (reference sequence). V was cut by 0 bases and J by 4 bases, with 13 bases left in between. The CDR3: CASSLSSGGGYNEQFF. The CDR3 DNA sequence: TGTGCCAGCAGTTTATCATCAGGAGGTGGTTACAATGAGCAGTTCTTC.

This clonotype was counted at least ten times. The chain uses TRBV27 and TRBJ1-5; maybe TRBD1 (5 bases). The V gene's germline CDR1 is MNHEY and CDR2 SMNVEV (reference sequence). This CDR3 has 18 amino acids. V shed 5 bases and J shed 4 bases, with 24 bases lying between them. CDR3 DNA sequence: TGTGCCAGCAGTCCACCCCTTCATCAGGGCGAGGCGAATCAGCCCCAGCATTTT. Its translation is CASSPPLHQGEANQPQHF.

The chain uses TRBV11-2 and TRBJ1-5, with TRBD1 as a possible D gene (5 bases). Per germline, CDR1 SGHAT and CDR2 FQNNGV. The CDR3 is 14 amino acids. V was clipped by 5 bases and J by 9 bases, with 17 bases between them. The CDR3 nucleotides read TGTGCCAGCAGCGTCGACAGAGCAGAGGGGCCCCAGCATTTT. Translating it yields CASSVDRAEGPQHF.

This clonotype has more than one count but fewer than ten. The V and J genes are TRBV7-9 and TRBJ2-5; TRBD2 matches at 9 bases. Germline CDR1 reads SEHNR; CDR2 reads FQNEAQ (reference sequence). The V and J ends lost 5 bases and 7 bases, in that order; junction bases with no gene match: 17. The CDR3 consists of 17 residues. The CDR3: CASSPWGGAGGLGTQYF. The CDR3 DNA reads TGTGCCAGCAGCCCATGGGGAGGAGCGGGAGGACTTGGGACCCAGTACTTC. Full variable domain (rest looked up from reference TRBV7-9 and TRBJ2-5): DTGVSQNPRHKITKRGQNVTFRCDPISEHNRLYWYRQTLGQGPEFLTYFQNEAQLEKSRLLSDRFSAERPKGSFSTLEIQRTEQGDSAMYLCASSPWGGAGGLGTQYFGPGTRLLVL.

This clonotype was observed many times. The V gene is TRBV28, the J gene TRBJ2-1; perhaps TRBD2 as D (6 bases). CDR1 is MDHEN, CDR2 SYDVKM, per germline. The ends were cut back, 3 bases at V and 10 bases at J, with 19 bases in the middle. The CDR3 extends over 15 amino acids. CDR3 sequence: CASSLSSTRAGEQFF. The CDR3 nucleotides read TGTGCCAGCAGTTTGTCTTCGACTAGGGCCGGAGAGCAGTTCTTC.

With regard to this clonotype: The junction differs from germline at one of its ends, possibly a read error. The chain recombines TRBV3-1 with TRBJ2-3, with unresolved D. This CDR3 is built from 12 residues. From germline, CDR1 is LGHDT and CDR2 YNNKEL (reference sequence). As DNA, the CDR3 is TGTGGCAGCAGCCCGTACACAGATACGCAGTATTTT. Encoded protein: CGSSPYTDTQYF.

The table lists this clonotype with many counts. The rearrangement links TRBV6-1 to TRBJ2-3, with D hard to call. CDR3 length: 16 residues. Trimming took off 1 base at V and 2 bases at J, with 13 bases between the two ends. Germline V gene data show CDR1 as MNHNS and CDR2 as SASEGT. The DNA of the CDR3 is TGTGCCAGCAGTGAAGTAAAGCAAATCTCCACAGATACGCAGTATTTT. Encoded protein: CASSEVKQISTDTQYF.

This clonotype appeared many times. The V call is TRBV11-2, the J call TRBJ2-7; tentative D call: TRBD2 (6 bases). Looked up from germline, CDR1 is SGHAT and CDR2 is FQNNGV. This CDR3 spans 18 amino acids. Trimming took off 3 bases at V and 2 bases at J, with 23 bases between the two ends. DNA of the CDR3: TGTGCCAGCAGCTTGGAACTCATCGGGAGCAGCTATGCCTACGAGCAGTACTTC. Protein sequence: CASSLELIGSSYAYEQYF. The full variable domain, with the rest looked up from reference TRBV11-2 and TRBJ2-7, is EAGVAQSPRYKIIEKRQSVAFWCNPISGHATLYWYQQILGQGPKLLIQFQNNGVVDDSQLPKDRFSAERLKGVDSTLKIQPAKLEDSAVYLCASSLELIGSSYAYEQYFGPGTRLTVT.

J is TRBJ2-7 and V is TRBV9; D is undetermined. The CDR3 covers 14 residues. Germline CDR1 and CDR2: SGDLS and YYNGEE. The V end was cut by 4 bases, the J end by 1 base, with 12 bases between. The chain's CDR3 is CASSPPGRSYEQYF. CDR3 nucleotides: TGTGCCAGCAGCCCCCCCGGACGGTCCTACGAGCAGTACTTC. The full variable domain, with the rest looked up from reference TRBV9 and TRBJ2-7, is DSGVTQTPKHLITATGQRVTLRCSPRSGDLSVYWYQQSLDQGLQFLIQYYNGEERAKGNILERFSAQQFPDLHSELNLSSLELGDSALYFCASSPPGRSYEQYFGPGTRLTVT.

Here the CDR3 reads CASSQGLRGRYNEQFF. The CDR3, as DNA: TGCGCCAGCAGCCAAGGTCTCAGGGGGAGATACAATGAGCAGTTCTTC. The chain couples TRBV4-1 to TRBJ2-1; TRBD1 aligns across 7 bases. The CDR3 is made up of 16 amino acids. V lost 1 base, J lost 4 bases, and 7 bases stayed unmatched. CDR1 MGHRA and CDR2 YSYEKL come from the germline V gene.

This clonotype was observed at least ten times. J is TRBJ2-3 and V is TRBV12-3 or TRBV12-4; D gene uncertain. V dropped 5 bases and J dropped 6 bases, with 12 bases sitting between them. This CDR3 spans 13 amino acids. The CDR3, as DNA: TGTGCCAGCAGTGAAGGTATCTACGATACGCAGTATTTT. Translation: CASSEGIYDTQYF.